A single sample is the source of the 17 T cell receptor beta chains below, sequenced in a study of response to subunit inactivated influenza vaccine. TCRdb passed the RT-PCR reads through MiXCR, listing each CDR3 protein once. The table records about 500,000 distinct CDR3 sequences, 16% of them present only once. This specimen consisted of CD4+ T cells sorted from PBMCs, obtained about 23 months after vaccination. Receptor source: a man aged 50 to 69 who received an inactivated influenza vaccine.

The chain uses TRBV20-1 and TRBJ2-3, with D hard to call. The CDR3 runs 11 residues. The V end was cut by 2 bases, the J end by 4 bases, with 4 bases between. Germline V CDR1 and CDR2: DFQATT, SNEGSKA (reference sequence). CDR3 sequence reads: CSARNPDTQYF. The CDR3 DNA reads TGCAGTGCTAGAAACCCAGATACGCAGTATTTT.

This clonotype has a handful of counts. The CDR3 loop reads CATSDLRGSEQFF. CDR3 bases: TGTGCCACCAGTGATTTGAGGGGAAGTGAGCAGTTCTTC. The chain carries TRBV24-1 and TRBJ2-1, with D tentatively TRBD1 (5 bases). CDR1 is KGHDR and CDR2 is SFDVKD in the germline V gene. Trimming left V 0 bases short and J 9 bases short, with 8 bases between. The CDR3 spans 13 residues.

This chain uses TRBV5-6 with TRBJ1-2; 10 bases align to TRBD1. The V and J ends lost 4 bases and 6 bases, in that order; junction bases with no gene match: 6. This CDR3 spans 14 amino acids. Germline V CDR1 and CDR2: SGHDT, YYEEEE. The CDR3 loop reads CASSRWTGGHGYTF. In DNA, the CDR3 is TGTGCCAGCAGCAGGTGGACAGGGGGACATGGCTACACCTTC.

This clonotype was seen just once. The chain is built from TRBV28 and TRBJ2-7; 7 positions match TRBD2. The CDR3 is made up of 13 amino acids. The V gene's germline CDR1 is MDHEN and CDR2 SYDVKM. Germline trimming cut 8 bases from V and 4 bases from J; bases unmatched to any gene: 8. CDR3 loop: CASAPLRGYEQYF. DNA of the CDR3: TGTGCCAGCGCCCCACTGCGGGGGTACGAGCAGTACTTC. The full variable domain, rest sourced from reference TRBV28 and TRBJ2-7, is DVKVTQSSRYLVKRTGEKVFLECVQDMDHENMFWYRQDPGLGLRLIYFSYDVKMKEKGDIPEGYSVSREKKERFSLILESASTNQTSMYLCASAPLRGYEQYFGPGTRLTVT.

The J gene is TRBJ1-4, the V gene TRBV4-1; D call uncertain. This CDR3 has 13 residues. Germline CDR1 is MGHRA and CDR2 is YSYEKL. V gave up 4 bases and J gave up 11 bases, with 14 bases separating them. The CDR3 sequence: CASSPPWVRKLFF. The CDR3 DNA reads as TGCGCCAGCAGCCCCCCATGGGTGCGGAAACTGTTTTTT.

This clonotype turned up a few times. The rearrangement links TRBV29-1 to TRBJ2-6; D may match TRBD1 or TRBD2 (5 bases each). The CDR3 sequence is 16 residues long. Germline CDR1 reads SQVTM; CDR2 reads ANQGSEA. V lost 6 bases and J 0 bases, leaving 15 bases between the germline ends. CDR3 bases: TGCAGCGTCCTTGGTCCCGGGACCTCTGGGGCCAACGTCCTGACTTTC. Translated: CSVLGPGTSGANVLTF.

The rearrangement links TRBV7-3 to TRBJ1-1, with D possibly TRBD1 on 5 matching bases. Germline loops: CDR1 SGHTA, CDR2 FQGTGA. V was clipped by 3 bases and J by 10 bases, with 15 bases between them. The CDR3 contains 13 residues. This chain's CDR3 is CASSLGQRNVAFF. The CDR3 nucleotides read TGTGCCAGCAGCTTGGGGCAGCGAAATGTAGCTTTCTTT.

V gene TRBV29-1 combines with J gene TRBJ1-2, with D unresolved. V was pared by 5 bases and J by 0 bases, with 19 bases between. Germline assignment: CDR1 SQVTM and CDR2 ANQGSEA. The CDR3 is made up of 16 amino acids. DNA for the CDR3: TGCAGCGTTCAAAAGGAGGGTTTCAGGTCTAACTATGGCTACACCTTC. Translation gives CSVQKEGFRSNYGYTF. Full variable domain (rest looked up from reference TRBV29-1 and TRBJ1-2): SAVISQKPSRDICQRGTSLTIQCQVDSQVTMMFWYRQQPGQSLTLIATANQGSEATYESGFVIDKFPISRPNLTFSTLTVSNMSPEDSSIYLCSVQKEGFRSNYGYTFGSGTRLTVV.

This chain connects TRBV24-1 to TRBJ2-1, with D maybe TRBD2 (5 bases). V was clipped by 0 bases and J by 7 bases, with 12 bases between them. The CDR3 length is 15 residues. CDR1 KGHDR and CDR2 SFDVKD come from the germline V gene. The CDR3 nucleotides are TGTGCCACCAGTGATTTGCACGGCGGGTCAAATGAGCAGTTCTTC. This sequence encodes CATSDLHGGSNEQFF.

V usage is TRBV7-9 and J usage is TRBJ2-5; TRBD1 matches at 7 bases. The germline V gene has CDR1 SEHNR and CDR2 FQNEAQ (reference sequence). V was pared by 5 bases and J by 3 bases, with 9 bases of the junction left unmatched. CDR3 size: 15 residues. The CDR3 DNA reads TGTGCCAGCAGCACCCACGGGACAGTAGAAGAGACCCAGTACTTC. Amino acids: CASSTHGTVEETQYF.

The V gene is TRBV6-5, the J gene TRBJ1-5, with D possibly being TRBD1 (5 bases). The germline V and J ends were trimmed by 2 bases and 4 bases, with 15 bases remaining between them. The length of the CDR3 is 16 residues. Germline-derived CDR1 and CDR2 are MNHEY and SVGAGI. The CDR3 reads CASSYNRWGVNQPQHF. Here the CDR3 DNA reads TGTGCCAGCAGTTACAACAGGTGGGGGGTTAATCAGCCCCAGCATTTT.

This clonotype was counted at least ten times. V and J are TRBV28 and TRBJ2-7; 9 bases fit TRBD1. This CDR3 contains 15 residues. Per the germline V gene, CDR1 is MDHEN and CDR2 is SYDVKM. V dropped 4 bases and J dropped 3; count of bases not matched to a gene: 7. The CDR3 DNA reads TGTGCCAGCAGTTCCCGGGGGACAGGGAACTACGAGCAGTACTTC. Encoded protein: CASSSRGTGNYEQYF.

This clonotype came up a few times. The genes are TRBV28 and TRBJ1-2; possible D gene TRBD1, 5 bases. CDR1 and CDR2 (germline): MDHEN, SYDVKM. The CDR3 is made up of 15 amino acids. Between the trimmed V and J ends, which lost 6 bases and 2 bases, there was a span of 16 bases. The CDR3 DNA is TGTGCCAGCAGATCATCACGCACAGGCAACTATGGCTACACCTTC. Its protein is CASRSSRTGNYGYTF.

This clonotype was counted at least ten times. V usage is TRBV20-1 and J usage is TRBJ1-2; no reliable D call. CDR1 and CDR2 from the germline V gene are DFQATT and SNEGSKA (reference sequence). CDR3 size: 11 residues. V dropped 2 bases and J dropped 8 bases, with 9 bases sitting between them. The CDR3, as DNA: TGCAGTGCTAGACTACCCGGGGGCTACACCTTC. Protein sequence: CSARLPGGYTF.

This clonotype appeared a few times. This sequence joins TRBV4-2 and TRBJ1-5, with 12 bases fitting TRBD1. This CDR3 spans 16 amino acids. Germline V gene sequence: CDR1 LGHNA, CDR2 YNFKEQ. J lost 6 bases, V lost 1 base, and 4 bases had no gene match. The CDR3 sequence is CASSQGGQGAAQPQHF. Here the CDR3 DNA reads TGTGCCAGCAGCCAAGGGGGACAGGGGGCAGCTCAGCCCCAGCATTTT.

This chain links TRBV12-3 or TRBV12-4 with TRBJ1-2; possibly TRBD1 for D (6 bases). There are 16 residues in the CDR3. Trimming cost V 3 bases and J 8 bases, with 22 bases left between them. This chain's CDR3 is CASSFETTGREGGYTF. CDR3 coding DNA: TGTGCCAGCAGTTTCGAAACGACAGGTCGGGAAGGCGGCTACACCTTC.

This clonotype showed up just once. V gene TRBV4-3 combines with J gene TRBJ1-2; maybe TRBD1 (5 bases). V was pared by 1 base and J by 3 bases, with 12 bases between. Germline assignment: CDR1 LGHNA and CDR2 YSLEER. The CDR3 covers 15 residues. In DNA form, the CDR3 reads TGCGCCAGCAGCCAAGTGGCAGGGTACCACTATGGCTACACCTTC. Encoded protein: CASSQVAGYHYGYTF.